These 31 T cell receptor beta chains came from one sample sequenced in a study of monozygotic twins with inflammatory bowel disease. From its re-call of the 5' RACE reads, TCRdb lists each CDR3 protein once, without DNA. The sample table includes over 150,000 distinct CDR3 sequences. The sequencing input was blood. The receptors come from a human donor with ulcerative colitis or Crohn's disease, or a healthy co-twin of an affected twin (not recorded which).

The CDR3: CASSLEAGSGFSYEQYF. V usage is TRBV11-2 and J usage is TRBJ2-7; TCRdb outputs TRBD2, but without DNA this stays unchecked. Germline values: CDR1 SGHAT, CDR2 FQNNGV. The CDR3 sequence is 17 residues long.

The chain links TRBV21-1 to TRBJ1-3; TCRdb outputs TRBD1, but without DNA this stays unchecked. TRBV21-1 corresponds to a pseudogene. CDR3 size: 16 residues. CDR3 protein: CASSRRQGKSGNTIYF.

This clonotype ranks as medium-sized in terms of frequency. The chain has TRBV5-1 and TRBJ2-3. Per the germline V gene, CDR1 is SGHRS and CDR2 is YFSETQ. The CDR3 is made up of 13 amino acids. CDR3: CASSLDSTDTQYF.

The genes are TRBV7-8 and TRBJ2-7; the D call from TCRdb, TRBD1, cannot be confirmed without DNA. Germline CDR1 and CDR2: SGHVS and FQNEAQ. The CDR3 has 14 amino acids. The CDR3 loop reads CASSPDRGSYEQYF.

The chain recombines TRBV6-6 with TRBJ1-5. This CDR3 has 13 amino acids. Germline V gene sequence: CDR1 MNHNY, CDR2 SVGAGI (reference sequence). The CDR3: CASSYSTSRPQHF.

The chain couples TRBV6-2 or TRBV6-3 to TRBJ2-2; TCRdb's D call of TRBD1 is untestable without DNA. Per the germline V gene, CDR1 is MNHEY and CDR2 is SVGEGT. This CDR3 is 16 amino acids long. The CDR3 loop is CASSTPPGQEDGELFF.

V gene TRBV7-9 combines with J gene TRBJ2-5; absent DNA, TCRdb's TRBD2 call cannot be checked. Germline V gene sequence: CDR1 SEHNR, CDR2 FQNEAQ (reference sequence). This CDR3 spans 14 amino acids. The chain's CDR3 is CASSLVAGEETQYF.

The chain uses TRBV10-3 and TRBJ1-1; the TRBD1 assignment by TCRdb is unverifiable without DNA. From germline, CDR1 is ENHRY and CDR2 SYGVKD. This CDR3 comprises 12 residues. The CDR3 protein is CAISVGGTEAFF.

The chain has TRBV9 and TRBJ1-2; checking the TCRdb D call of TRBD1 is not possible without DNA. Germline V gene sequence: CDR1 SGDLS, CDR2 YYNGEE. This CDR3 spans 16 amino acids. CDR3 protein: CASSGGGGTGHYGYTF. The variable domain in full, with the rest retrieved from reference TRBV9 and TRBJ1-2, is DSGVTQTPKHLITATGQRVTLRCSPRSGDLSVYWYQQSLDQGLQFLIQYYNGEERAKGNILERFSAQQFPDLHSELNLSSLELGDSALYFCASSGGGGTGHYGYTFGSGTRLTVV.

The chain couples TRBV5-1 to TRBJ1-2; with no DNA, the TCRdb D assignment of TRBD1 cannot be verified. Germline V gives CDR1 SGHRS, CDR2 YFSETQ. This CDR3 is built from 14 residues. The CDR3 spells CASSLDDSNYGYTF.

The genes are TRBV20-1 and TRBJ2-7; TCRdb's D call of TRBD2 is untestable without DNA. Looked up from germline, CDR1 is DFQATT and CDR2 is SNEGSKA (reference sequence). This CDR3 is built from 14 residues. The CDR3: CSADPGLGASEQYF.

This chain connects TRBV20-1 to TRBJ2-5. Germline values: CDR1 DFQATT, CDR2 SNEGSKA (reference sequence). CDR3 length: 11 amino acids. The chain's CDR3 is CSVVGVQTQYF.

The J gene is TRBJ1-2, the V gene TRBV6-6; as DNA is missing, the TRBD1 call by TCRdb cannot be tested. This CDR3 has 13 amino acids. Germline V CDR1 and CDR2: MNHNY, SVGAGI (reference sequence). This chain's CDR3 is CASRAGGNYGYTF.

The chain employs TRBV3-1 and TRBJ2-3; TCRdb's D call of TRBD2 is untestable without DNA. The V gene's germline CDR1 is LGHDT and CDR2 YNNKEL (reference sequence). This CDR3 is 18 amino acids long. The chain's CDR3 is CASSQVKGLAGDADTQYF.

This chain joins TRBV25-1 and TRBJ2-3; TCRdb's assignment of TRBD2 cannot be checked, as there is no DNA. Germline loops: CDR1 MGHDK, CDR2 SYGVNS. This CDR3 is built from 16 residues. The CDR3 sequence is CASTELGARSSDTQYF. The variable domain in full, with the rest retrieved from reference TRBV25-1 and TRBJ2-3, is EADIYQTPRYLVIGTGKKITLECSQTMGHDKMYWYQQDPGMELHLIHYSYGVNSTEKGDLSSESTVSRIRTEHFPLTLESARPSHTSQYLCASTELGARSSDTQYFGPGTRLTVL.

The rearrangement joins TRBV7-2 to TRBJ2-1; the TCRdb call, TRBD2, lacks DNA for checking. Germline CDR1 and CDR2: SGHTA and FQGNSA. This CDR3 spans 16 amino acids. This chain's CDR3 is CASSFSAVSSYNEQFF.

Here the CDR3 reads CASSLGGSRYNEQFF. The V and J genes are TRBV5-4 and TRBJ2-1; TCRdb's D call, TRBD1, is unchecked because there is no DNA. The CDR3 spans 15 residues. Germline-derived CDR1 and CDR2 are SGHNT and YYREEE (reference sequence).

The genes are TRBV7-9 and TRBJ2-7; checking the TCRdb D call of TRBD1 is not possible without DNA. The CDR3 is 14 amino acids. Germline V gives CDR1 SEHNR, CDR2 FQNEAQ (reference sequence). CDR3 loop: CASSFGGDPYEQYF.

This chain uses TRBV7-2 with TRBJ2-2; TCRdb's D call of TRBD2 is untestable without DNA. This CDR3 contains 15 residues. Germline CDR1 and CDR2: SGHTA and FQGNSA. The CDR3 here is CASSRTSWGTGELFF.

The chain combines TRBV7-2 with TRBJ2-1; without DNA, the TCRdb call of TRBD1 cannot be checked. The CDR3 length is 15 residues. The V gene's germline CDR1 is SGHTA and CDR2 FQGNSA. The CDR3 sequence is CASSSSGTGDNEQFF. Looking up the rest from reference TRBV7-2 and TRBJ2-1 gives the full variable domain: GAGVSQSPSNKVTEKGKDVELRCDPISGHTALYWYRQSLGQGLEFLIYFQGNSAPDKSGLPSDRFSAERTGGSVSTLTIQRTQQEDSAVYLCASSSSGTGDNEQFFGPGTRLTVL.

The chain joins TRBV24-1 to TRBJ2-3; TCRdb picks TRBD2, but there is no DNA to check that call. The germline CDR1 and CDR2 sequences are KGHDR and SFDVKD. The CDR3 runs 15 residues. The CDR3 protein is CATSRLAGEVDTQYF.

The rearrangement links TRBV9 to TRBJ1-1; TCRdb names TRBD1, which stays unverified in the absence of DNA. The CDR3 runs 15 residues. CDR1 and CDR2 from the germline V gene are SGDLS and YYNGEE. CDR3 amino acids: CASSADRIWNTEAFF.

CDR3 protein: CASSLSPGLGSLQETQYF. The J gene is TRBJ2-5, the V gene TRBV28; without DNA, the TCRdb call of TRBD2 cannot be checked. The germline V gene has CDR1 MDHEN and CDR2 SYDVKM. The CDR3 spans 18 residues.

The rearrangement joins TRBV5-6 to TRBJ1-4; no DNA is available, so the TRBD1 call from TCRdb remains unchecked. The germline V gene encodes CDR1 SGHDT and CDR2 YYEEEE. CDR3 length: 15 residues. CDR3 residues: CASSAAGTGREKLFF.

CDR3: CSAGTSGRAQETQYF. V and J are TRBV20-1 and TRBJ2-5; the TCRdb call, TRBD2, lacks DNA for checking. Per the germline V gene, CDR1 is DFQATT and CDR2 is SNEGSKA (reference sequence). The CDR3 contains 15 residues.

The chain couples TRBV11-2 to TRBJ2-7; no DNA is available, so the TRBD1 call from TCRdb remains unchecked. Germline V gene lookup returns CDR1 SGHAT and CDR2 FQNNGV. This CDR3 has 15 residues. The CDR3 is CASSLVTGLRYEQYF.

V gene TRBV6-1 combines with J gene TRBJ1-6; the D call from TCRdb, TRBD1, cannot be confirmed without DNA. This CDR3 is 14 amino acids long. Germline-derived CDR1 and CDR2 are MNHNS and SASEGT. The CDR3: CASSRDRVNSPLHF.

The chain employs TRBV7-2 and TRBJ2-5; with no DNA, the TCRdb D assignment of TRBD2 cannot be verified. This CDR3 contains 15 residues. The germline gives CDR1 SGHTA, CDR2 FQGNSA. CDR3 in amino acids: CASSLVQLAGGTQYF.

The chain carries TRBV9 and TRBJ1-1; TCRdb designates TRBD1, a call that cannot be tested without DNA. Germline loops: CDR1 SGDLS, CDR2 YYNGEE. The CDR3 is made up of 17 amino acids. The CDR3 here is CASSLGGGRGDYTEAFF.

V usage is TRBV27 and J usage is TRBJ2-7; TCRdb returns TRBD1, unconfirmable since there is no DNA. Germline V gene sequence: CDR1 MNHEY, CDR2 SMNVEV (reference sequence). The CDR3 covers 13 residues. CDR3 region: CASRSGQSYEQYF.

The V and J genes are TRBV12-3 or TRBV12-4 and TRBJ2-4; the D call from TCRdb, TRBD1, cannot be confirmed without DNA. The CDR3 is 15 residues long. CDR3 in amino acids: CASINRALAKNIQYF.